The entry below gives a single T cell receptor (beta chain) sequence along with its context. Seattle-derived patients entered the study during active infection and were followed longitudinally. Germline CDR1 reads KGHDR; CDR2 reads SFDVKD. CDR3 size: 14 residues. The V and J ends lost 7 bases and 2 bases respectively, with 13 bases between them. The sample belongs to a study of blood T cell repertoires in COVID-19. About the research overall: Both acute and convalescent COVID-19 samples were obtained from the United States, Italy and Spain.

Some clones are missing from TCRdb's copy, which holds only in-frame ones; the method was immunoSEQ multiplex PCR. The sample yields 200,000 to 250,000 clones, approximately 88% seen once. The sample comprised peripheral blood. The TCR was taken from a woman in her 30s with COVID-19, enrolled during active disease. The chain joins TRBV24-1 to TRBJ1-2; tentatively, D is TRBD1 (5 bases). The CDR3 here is CATSEGLLNYGYTF. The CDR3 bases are TGTGCCACCAGCGAGGGACTTCTCAACTATGGCTACACCTTC.